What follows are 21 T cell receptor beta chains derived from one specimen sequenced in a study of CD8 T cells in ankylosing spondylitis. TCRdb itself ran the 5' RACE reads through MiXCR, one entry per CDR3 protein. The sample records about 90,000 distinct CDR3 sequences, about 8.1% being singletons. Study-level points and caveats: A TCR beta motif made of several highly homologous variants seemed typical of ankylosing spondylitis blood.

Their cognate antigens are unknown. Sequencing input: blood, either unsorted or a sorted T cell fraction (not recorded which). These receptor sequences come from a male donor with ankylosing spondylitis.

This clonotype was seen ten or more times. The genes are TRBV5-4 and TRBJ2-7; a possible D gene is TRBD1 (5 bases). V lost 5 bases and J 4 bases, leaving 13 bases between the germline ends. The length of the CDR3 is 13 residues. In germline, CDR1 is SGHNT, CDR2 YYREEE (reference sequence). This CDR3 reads CASSPDSFYEQYF. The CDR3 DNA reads TGTGCCAGCAGTCCTGACAGCTTTTACGAGCAGTACTTC.

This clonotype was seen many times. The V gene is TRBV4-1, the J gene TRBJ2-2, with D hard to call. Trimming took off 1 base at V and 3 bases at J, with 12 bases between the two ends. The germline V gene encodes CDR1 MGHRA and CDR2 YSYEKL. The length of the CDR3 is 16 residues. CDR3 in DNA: TGCGCCAGCAGCCAAGCTGACAACCGACACACCGGGGAGCTGTTTTTT. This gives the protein CASSQADNRHTGELFF.

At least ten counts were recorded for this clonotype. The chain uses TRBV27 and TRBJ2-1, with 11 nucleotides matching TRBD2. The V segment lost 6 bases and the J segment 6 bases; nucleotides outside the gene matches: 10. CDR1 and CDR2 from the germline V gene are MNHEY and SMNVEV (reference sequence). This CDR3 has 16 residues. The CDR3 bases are TGTGCCAGCAGCGACGGACTAGCGGGCGCCTTCAATGAGCAGTTCTTC. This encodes CASSDGLAGAFNEQFF.

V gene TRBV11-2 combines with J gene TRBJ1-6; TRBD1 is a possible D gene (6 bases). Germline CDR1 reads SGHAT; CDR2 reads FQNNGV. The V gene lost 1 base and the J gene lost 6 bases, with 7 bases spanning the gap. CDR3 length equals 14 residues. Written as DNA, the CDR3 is TGTGCCAGCAGCTTAGTGGACAGTAATTCACCCCTCCACTTT. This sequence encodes CASSLVDSNSPLHF. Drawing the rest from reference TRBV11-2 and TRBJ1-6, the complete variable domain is EAGVAQSPRYKIIEKRQSVAFWCNPISGHATLYWYQQILGQGPKLLIQFQNNGVVDDSQLPKDRFSAERLKGVDSTLKIQPAKLEDSAVYLCASSLVDSNSPLHFGNGTRLTVT.

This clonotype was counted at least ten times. The CDR3 sequence is CASRGEIPGELFF. In DNA form, the CDR3 reads TGTGCCAGCCGAGGGGAGATCCCCGGGGAGCTGTTTTTT. This chain uses TRBV12-3 or TRBV12-4 with TRBJ2-2; D is possibly TRBD1 or TRBD2 (5 bases each). The V end lost 8 bases, the J end lost 6 bases, and 13 bases lay between the germline ends. The CDR3 runs to 13 residues.

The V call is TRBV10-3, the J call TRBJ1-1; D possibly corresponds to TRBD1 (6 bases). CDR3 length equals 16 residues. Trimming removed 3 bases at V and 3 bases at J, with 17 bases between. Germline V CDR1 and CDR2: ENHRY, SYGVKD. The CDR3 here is CAISERSGASDTEAFF. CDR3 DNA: TGTGCCATCAGTGAAAGGTCGGGGGCTTCGGACACTGAAGCTTTCTTT.

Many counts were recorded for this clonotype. The CDR3 nucleotides are TGTGCCAGCAGTTTAGTGGCGGGGGGGATTGAGCAGTTCTTC. Its translation is CASSLVAGGIEQFF. The chain is built from TRBV27 and TRBJ2-1; 9 nucleotides line up with TRBD2. The CDR3 contains 14 residues. The ends lost 2 bases at V and 9 bases at J; junction bases unmatched: 5. Looked up from germline, CDR1 is MNHEY and CDR2 is SMNVEV (reference sequence).

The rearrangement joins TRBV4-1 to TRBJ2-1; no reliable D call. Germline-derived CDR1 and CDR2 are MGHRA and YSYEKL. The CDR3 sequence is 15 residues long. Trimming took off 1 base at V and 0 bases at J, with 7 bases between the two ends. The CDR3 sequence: CASSQGLTSYNEQFF. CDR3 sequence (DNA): TGCGCCAGCAGCCAAGGTCTGACCTCCTACAATGAGCAGTTCTTC.

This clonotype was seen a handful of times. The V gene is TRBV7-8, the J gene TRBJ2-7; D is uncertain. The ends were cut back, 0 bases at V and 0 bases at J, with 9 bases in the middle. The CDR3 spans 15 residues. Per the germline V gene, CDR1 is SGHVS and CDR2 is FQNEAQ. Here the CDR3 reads CASSLAARRSYEQYF. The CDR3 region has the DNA TGTGCCAGCAGCTTAGCGGCCAGGCGCTCCTACGAGCAGTACTTC.

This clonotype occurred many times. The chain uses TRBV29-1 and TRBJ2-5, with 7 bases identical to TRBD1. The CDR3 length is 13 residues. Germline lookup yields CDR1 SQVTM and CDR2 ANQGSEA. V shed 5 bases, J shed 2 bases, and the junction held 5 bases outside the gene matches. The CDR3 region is CSVSGQIQETQYF. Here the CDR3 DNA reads TGCAGCGTTTCGGGACAGATACAAGAGACCCAGTACTTC.

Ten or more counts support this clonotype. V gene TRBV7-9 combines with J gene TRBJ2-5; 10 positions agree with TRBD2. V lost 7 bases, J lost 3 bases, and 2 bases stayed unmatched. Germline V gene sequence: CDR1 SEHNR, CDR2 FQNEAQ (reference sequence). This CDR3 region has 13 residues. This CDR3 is CASILAGEETQYF. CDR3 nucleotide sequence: TGTGCCAGCATCCTAGCGGGAGAAGAGACCCAGTACTTC.

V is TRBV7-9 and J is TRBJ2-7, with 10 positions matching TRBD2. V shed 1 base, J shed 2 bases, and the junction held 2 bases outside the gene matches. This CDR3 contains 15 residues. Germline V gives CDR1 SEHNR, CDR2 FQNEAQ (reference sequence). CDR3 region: CASSLVTSGTYEQYF. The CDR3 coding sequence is TGTGCCAGCAGCTTAGTTACTAGCGGGACCTACGAGCAGTACTTC.

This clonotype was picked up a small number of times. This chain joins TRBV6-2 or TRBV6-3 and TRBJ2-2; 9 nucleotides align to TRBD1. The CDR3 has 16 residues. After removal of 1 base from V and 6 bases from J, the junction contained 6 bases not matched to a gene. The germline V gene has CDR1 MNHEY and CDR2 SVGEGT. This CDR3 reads CASSYCGQGRSGELFF. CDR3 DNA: TGTGCCAGCAGTTACTGTGGACAGGGGAGGTCCGGGGAGCTGTTTTTT.

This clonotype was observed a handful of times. The CDR3 is CASSFGGLRGYTF. For the CDR3, the DNA is TGTGCCAGCAGCTTCGGGGGGCTGAGGGGCTACACCTTC. The chain has TRBV5-6 and TRBJ1-2, with D maybe TRBD1 (6 bases). Germline assignment: CDR1 SGHDT and CDR2 YYEEEE. The CDR3 runs to 13 residues. Trimming cost V 2 bases and J 8 bases, with 13 bases left between them.

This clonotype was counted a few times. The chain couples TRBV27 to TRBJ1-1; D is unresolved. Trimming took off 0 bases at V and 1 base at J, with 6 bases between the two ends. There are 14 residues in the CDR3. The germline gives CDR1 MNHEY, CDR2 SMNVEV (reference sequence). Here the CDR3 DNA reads TGTGCCAGCAGTTTATCGAGTAGGAACACTGAAGCTTTCTTT. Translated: CASSLSSRNTEAFF.

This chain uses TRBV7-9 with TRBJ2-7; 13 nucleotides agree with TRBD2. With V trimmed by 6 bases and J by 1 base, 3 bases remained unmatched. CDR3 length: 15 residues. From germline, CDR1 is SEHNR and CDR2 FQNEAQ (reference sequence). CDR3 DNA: TGTGCCAGCAGTTGGACTAGCGGGAGTTCCTACGAGCAGTACGTC. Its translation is CASSWTSGSSYEQYV.

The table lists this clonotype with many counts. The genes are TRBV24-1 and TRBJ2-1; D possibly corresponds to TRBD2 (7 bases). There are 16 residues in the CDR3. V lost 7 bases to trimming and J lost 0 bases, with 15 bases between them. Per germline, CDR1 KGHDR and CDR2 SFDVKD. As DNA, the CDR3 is TGTGCCACCAGGGGGGGGGCGGAGAGCTCCTACAATGAGCAGTTCTTC. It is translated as CATRGGAESSYNEQFF.

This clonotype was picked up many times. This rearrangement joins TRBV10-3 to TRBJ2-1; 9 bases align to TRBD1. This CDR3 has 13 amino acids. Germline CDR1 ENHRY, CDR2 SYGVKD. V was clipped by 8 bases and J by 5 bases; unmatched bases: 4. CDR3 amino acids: CAIRTGEDNEQFF. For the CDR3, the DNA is TGTGCCATCCGGACAGGGGAAGACAATGAGCAGTTCTTC.

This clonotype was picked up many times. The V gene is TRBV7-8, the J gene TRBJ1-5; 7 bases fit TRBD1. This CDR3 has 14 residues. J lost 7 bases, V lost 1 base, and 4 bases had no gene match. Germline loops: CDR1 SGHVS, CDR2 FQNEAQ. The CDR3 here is CASSLVQGVQPQHF. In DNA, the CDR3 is TGTGCCAGCAGCTTAGTGCAGGGGGTACAGCCCCAGCATTTT.

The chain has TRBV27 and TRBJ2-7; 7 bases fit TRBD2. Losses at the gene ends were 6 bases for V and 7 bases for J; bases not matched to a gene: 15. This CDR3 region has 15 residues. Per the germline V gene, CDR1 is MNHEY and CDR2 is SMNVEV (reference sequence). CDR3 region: CASSPPGLAVNEQYF. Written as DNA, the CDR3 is TGTGCCAGCAGCCCCCCGGGGCTAGCGGTTAATGAGCAGTACTTC.

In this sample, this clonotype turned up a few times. The CDR3 loop is CASRGRGGYEQYV. The CDR3, as DNA: TGTGCCAGCAGAGGTCGGGGGGGGTACGAGCAGTACGTC. V is TRBV11-3 and J is TRBJ2-7; 8 bases are a match to TRBD2. Germline V gene sequence: CDR1 SGHNT, CDR2 YENEEA. The CDR3 is 13 amino acids. The junction had 5 bases not matched to a gene; V was cut back by 6 bases and J by 4 bases.